This T cell receptor beta chain is drawn from a study of blood T cell repertoires in COVID-19. Overall study context: The United States, Italy and Spain provided the acute and convalescent COVID-19 samples. The analysed material was cDNA or gDNA that came from T cells, B-cell-depleted T cells, or PBMCs.

In the original processing: Reference gene primer amplification gave estimated nucleated cell counts. Assay used: immunoSEQ multiplex PCR; TCRdb lists only in-frame clones, some missing. The V and J calls and clone size come from that table; D and trimming were worked out from the DNA. There are tens of thousands of clones in the sample; about 88% occur only once, and roughly 5% lies in the top ten. CDR3 length: 16 amino acids. V dropped 4 bases and J dropped 4; count of bases not matched to a gene: 9. CDR1 and CDR2 (germline): SGHNT, YYREEE (reference sequence). The sequencing sample was made of peripheral blood. The J gene is TRBJ2-7, the V gene TRBV5-4, with 12 bases identical to TRBD1. The receptor was derived from a man in his 60s with active COVID-19. The chain's CDR3 is CASSPGGTGGSYEQYF. In nucleotides, the CDR3 is TGTGCCAGCAGCCCGGGAGGGACAGGGGGCTCGTACGAGCAGTACTTC.